This T cell receptor (beta chain) was retrieved from a study of regulatory T cells in long-lasting Graves disease. Building of the TCR beta libraries involved iRepertoire HTBI primers and Arm-PCR of CDR3 regions. Each CDR3 protein gets one entry after TCRdb re-called the multiplex PCR reads with MiXCR. Among over 450,000 distinct CDR3 sequences, approximately 12% were seen once, and the ten largest hold 7.5% to 9%. Study-level points and caveats: Persistent disease preferred TRBV28, TRBJ1-2 and TRBJ2-5; new disease, TRBV20-1 and TRBJ2-1.

This CDR3 is 16 amino acids long. V lost 6 bases to trimming and J lost 1 base, with 16 bases between them. Germline CDR1 reads MDHEN; CDR2 reads SYDVKM. In this sample, this clonotype turned up many times. The antigen remains unidentified. Regarding time point: newly diagnosed GD, antithyroid drugs for less than 3 months. There was RNA extracted from PBMCs, and the TCR library was made from it. The same sample was also used in a study of T cells in Graves' hyperthyroidism and ophthalmopathy. Per that paper: Patients showing uncontrolled infection, other autoimmune disease, pregnancy or lactation were ineligible.

Here the sequenced sample was peripheral blood mononuclear cells (PBMCs), taken at new diagnosis, from a patient treated with antithyroid drugs. The chain has TRBV28 and TRBJ2-4, with D tentatively TRBD2 (6 bases). The sequence derives from a woman in her twenties or thirties with Graves disease. The CDR3: CASRTRLGGAKNIQYF. CDR3 in DNA: TGTGCCAGCAGGACCCGACTTGGGGGGGCCAAAAACATTCAGTACTTC.